This T cell receptor (beta chain) emerged from a study of blood T cell repertoires in COVID-19. Study-level information: The United States, Italy and Spain were the sources of the acute and convalescent COVID-19 samples.

In this sample, this clone turned up once. V lost 4 bases and J lost 11, with 9 bases in between. Germline V lookup: CDR1 KGHSH, CDR2 LQKENI. The CDR3 runs 12 residues. How the authors handled the data: From reference gene primer amplification, estimates of nucleated cell counts were derived. TCRdb's copy holds only in-frame clones and misses some; the assay was immunoSEQ multiplex PCR. V, J and clone size are taken as reported in that table, and D and trimming were inferred from the DNA itself. The table records 25,000 to 30,000 clones, about 89% of them present only once. The sequence derives from a man aged 65-85 years with active COVID-19. The sequenced sample consisted of peripheral blood. The chain carries TRBV18 and TRBJ1-6, with D possibly being TRBD1 (5 bases). The CDR3 DNA follows: TGTGCCAGCTCACTAGCAGGGCCACCCCTCCACTTT. Its protein is CASSLAGPPLHF. The whole variable domain, filled in from reference TRBV18 and TRBJ1-6, reads NAGVMQNPRHLVRRRGQEARLRCSPMKGHSHVYWYRQLPEEGLKFMVYLQKENIIDESGMPKERFSAEFPKEGPSILRIQQVVRGDSAAYFCASSLAGPPLHFGNGTRLTVT.